This record covers a single T cell receptor (beta chain). Its antigen is still unknown. The record originates from a study of somatic mutations in cytotoxic T cells in rheumatoid arthritis. Study overall: A subset of V beta antibody-stained T-cell populations was isolated by flow sorting, reaching nearly 100% purity, and this subset included V beta1+ cells that went on to TCRB sequencing.

Notes on the study in general: Levels of CD8+ T-cell clonality in rheumatoid arthritis patients were statistically indistinguishable from those seen in age-matched healthy controls, with no significant difference. Antigen targets of the expanded CD8+ clones remained unidentified.

Only in-frame clones appear in the TCRdb table, and some are missing; sequencing was by immunoSEQ multiplex PCR. The repertoire holds some 23,000 clones, with 65% to 85% as singletons. Unmatched junction bases numbered 6, after V lost 8 bases and J lost 2 bases. The length of the CDR3 is 13 residues. Germline CDR1 is MNHNS and CDR2 is SASEGT. The genes are TRBV6-1 and TRBJ2-7; 7 nucleotides line up with TRBD2. Material: CD8+ T cells sorted from blood. The source of this sequence is an adult with rheumatoid arthritis. Here the CDR3 reads CASEGGNTYEQYF. The DNA for the CDR3 is TGTGCCAGCGAGGGAGGGAATACCTACGAGCAGTACTTC.